These 6 T cell receptor beta chains came from one sample sequenced in a study of shared clonotypes between healthy human individuals (dated by TCRdb to 2018 to 2021). Library method: the immunoSEQ multiplex PCR assay. This immuneACCESS table, as held by TCRdb, lists in-frame sequences with V and J called but not all clones. Of the missing ones, under half trace to an unresolved V gene in checked studies; the others have no known cause. This sample is represented by over 2 million clones; approximately 95% of them were singletons. Of the sample, about 1.1% is held by the ten largest clones. CD8 naive samples were CD45RO-negative cells positively selected for CCR7, giving a CD45RA+CCR7+ population that excluded TemRA cells. The sequenced material came from naive CD8+ T cells sorted from blood. This specimen's cell subset or site label, per the study, means: CD45RA+CCR7+. These receptors were collected from a man between 18 and 35 years old in good health.

The gene calls are TRBV29-1 and TRBJ2-7, with D perhaps TRBD2 (6 bases). The CDR3 sequence is 14 residues long. V lost 4 bases and J 2 bases, leaving 15 bases between the germline ends. CDR1 is SQVTM and CDR2 is ANQGSEA in the germline V gene. The CDR3 protein is CSVVGEVTTYEQYF. In DNA form, the CDR3 reads TGCAGCGTTGTGGGGGAGGTAACCACCTACGAGCAGTACTTC.

This chain uses TRBV10-3 with TRBJ1-2; maybe TRBD1 (5 bases). The CDR3 runs to 16 residues. CDR1 is ENHRY and CDR2 is SYGVKD in the germline V gene. V was shortened by 0 bases and J by 5 bases, with 16 bases between the two germline ends. CDR3 in amino acids: CAISESSAGAAYGYTF. The CDR3 nucleotides are TGTGCCATCAGTGAGTCTTCAGCCGGGGCTGCATATGGCTACACCTTC.

The rearrangement uses TRBV9 and TRBJ2-6; D call uncertain. Germline CDR1 and CDR2: SGDLS and YYNGEE. V lost 3 bases and J 0 bases, leaving 16 bases between the germline ends. The CDR3 is 18 amino acids. The CDR3 sequence is CASSGTTGGSSGANVLTF. In DNA form, the CDR3 reads TGTGCCAGCAGCGGGACCACGGGTGGCAGCTCTGGGGCCAACGTCCTGACTTTC.

This rearrangement joins TRBV27 to TRBJ1-6; TRBD1 might be the D (5 bases). The V end was cut by 4 bases, the J end by 7 bases, with 17 bases between. The CDR3 spans 16 residues. CDR1 and CDR2 (germline): MNHEY, SMNVEV (reference sequence). CDR3 sequence (DNA): TGTGCCAGCAGTTCACCCTGGGGGGAAGGGAATTCACCCCTCCACTTT. As protein: CASSSPWGEGNSPLHF.

The chain has TRBV6-5 and TRBJ1-2; no firm D call. V was trimmed by 0 bases and J by 4 bases, leaving 6 bases between them. CDR1 is MNHEY, CDR2 SVGAGI, per germline. The CDR3 totals 13 residues. The CDR3 protein is CASSYSRLYGYTF. CDR3 coding DNA: TGTGCCAGCAGTTACTCGAGGCTCTATGGCTACACCTTC.

The chain uses TRBV10-2 and TRBJ1-1, with D perhaps matching TRBD1 (5 bases). This CDR3 is built from 15 residues. Germline V gives CDR1 WSHSY, CDR2 SAAADI. Trimming cost V 0 bases and J 5 bases, with 13 bases left between them. The CDR3, as DNA: TGCGCCAGCAGTGAGTCGTTGCCAGGGTGGACTGAAGCTTTCTTT. This translates into CASSESLPGWTEAFF.